This T cell receptor beta chain originates from a study of spatial heterogeneity in lung cancer. The time point: sample taken at primary tumor resection. Whole RNA, which was extracted from tumor, nontumor lung tissue or frozen PBMC, was sequenced without any cell sorting. This clonotype was observed many times. A unique molecular identifier was carried by every single TCR cDNA molecule. TCRdb used MiXCR to reprocess the 5' RACE reads, holding one entry per CDR3 protein. The data contain tens of thousands of distinct CDR3 sequences, 7.5% to 10% of them singletons. The CDR3 runs to 14 residues. From germline, CDR1 is SGHTA and CDR2 FQGNSA. J was trimmed by 6 bases and V by 0 bases; bases with no gene match: 3.

The sequenced sample was PBMCs, obtained at surgery. This rearrangement joins TRBV7-2 to TRBJ2-5; 8 nucleotides line up with TRBD2. The TCR originated in a male donor with early-stage non-small cell lung cancer. CDR3 sequence reads: CASSLAGGVKTQYF. The CDR3 DNA is TGTGCCAGCAGCTTAGCCGGGGGGGTAAAGACCCAGTACTTC.